The 14 T cell receptor beta chains below all came from one sample that was sequenced in a study of blood T cells in healthy people across ages. The authors ran a second PCR of roughly 6 to 12 cycles using a sample-barcoded 5' primer and a J-beta primer mix. Using its own MiXCR run on the 5' RACE reads, TCRdb lists one record per CDR3 protein. The sample has hundreds of thousands of distinct CDR3 sequences; roughly half are singletons. The sample consisted of blood. These receptors were taken from a woman older than 75 in good health.

In the case of this clonotype: This may arise from a read error, as a much more abundant clone is one base away. The chain uses TRBV12-3 or TRBV12-4 and TRBJ1-5; tentatively, D is TRBD1 (5 bases). The CDR3 contains 18 residues. CDR3 residues: CAGSSGTWAGNSNQPQHF. In DNA, the CDR3 is TGTGCCGGCAGTAGCGGGACTTGGGCCGGGAATAGCAATCAGCCCCAGCATTTT.

V is TRBV6-2 or TRBV6-3 and J is TRBJ2-3, with 7 bases identical to TRBD2. Losses at the gene ends were 6 bases for V and 4 bases for J; bases not matched to a gene: 7. The CDR3 runs 14 residues. Germline-derived CDR1 and CDR2 are MNHEY and SVGEGT. The chain's CDR3 is CASSLSGLPDTQYF. In DNA form, the CDR3 reads TGTGCCAGCAGCCTTAGCGGGCTTCCAGATACGCAGTATTTT.

The rearrangement links TRBV6-8 to TRBJ2-7, with D possibly TRBD1 on 6 matching bases. This CDR3 is 14 amino acids long. Germline V gene lookup returns CDR1 MNHGY and CDR2 SAAAGT. V was cut by 10 bases and J by 0 bases, with 16 bases left in between. CDR3 DNA sequence: TGTGCCACTCCCCCCGGACAGTCCTCCTACGAGCAGTACTTC. It is translated as CATPPGQSSYEQYF.

In this sample, this clonotype turned up a few times. The chain employs TRBV28 and TRBJ2-1; weak D call: TRBD2 (6 bases). The closer fit of TRBJ2-7 to the DNA end suggests the J call may be wrong. CDR1 MDHEN and CDR2 SYDVKM come from the germline V gene. CDR3 size: 15 residues. Here the CDR3 DNA reads TGTGCCACCAGGAGCTCGGGACTGGTCTACAATGAGCAGTACTTC. As protein: CATRSSGLVYNEQYF.

This clonotype has just one count. The rearrangement joins TRBV7-9 to TRBJ2-3; 7 bases line up with TRBD1. The CDR3 covers 14 residues. Germline V gives CDR1 SEHNR, CDR2 FQNEAQ (reference sequence). V was clipped by 8 bases and J by 2 bases; unmatched bases: 7. CDR3 sequence: CASHTDRYTDTQYF. CDR3 DNA sequence: TGTGCCAGCCACACGGACAGGTACACAGATACGCAGTATTTT.

V and J are TRBV6-5 and TRBJ1-6; D ambiguous. CDR3 size: 15 residues. The germline V gene encodes CDR1 MNHEY and CDR2 SVGAGI. V dropped 6 bases and J dropped 9 bases, with 18 bases sitting between them. CDR3 residues: CASSNSRNGSSPLHF. CDR3 nucleotides: TGTGCCAGCAGCAACTCCCGGAACGGTAGTTCACCCCTCCACTTT.

This clonotype was counted a single time. The chain uses TRBV7-2 and TRBJ1-1; 9 bases are a match to TRBD1. Germline V gene sequence: CDR1 SGHTA, CDR2 FQGNSA. There are 13 residues in the CDR3. Germline trimming cut 4 bases from V and 7 bases from J; bases unmatched to any gene: 4. The CDR3 here is CASSSRTGVEAFF. CDR3 sequence (DNA): TGTGCCAGCAGCTCCAGGACAGGGGTTGAAGCTTTCTTT.

About this clonotype itself: The junction departs from germline at one end; a sequencing error may be responsible. The V call is TRBV9, the J call TRBJ1-1; no reliable D call. The CDR3 consists of 14 residues. Germline V gene lookup returns CDR1 SGDLS and CDR2 YYNGEE. As DNA, the CDR3 is TGTGCCAGCAGCGTAGGGCCTCGGAACATTGAAGCTTTCTTT. It specifies CASSVGPRNIEAFF.

The V gene is TRBV11-2, the J gene TRBJ2-3; D not resolved. Germline values: CDR1 SGHAT, CDR2 FQNNGV. Between the trimmed V and J ends, which lost 8 bases and 12 bases, there was a span of 9 bases. This CDR3 has 9 residues. The CDR3 is CASQTTQYF. CDR3 nucleotide sequence: TGTGCCAGCCAGACCACACAGTATTTT.

The chain couples TRBV3-1 to TRBJ2-1; TRBD1 matches at 10 bases. J lost 7 bases, V lost 1 base, and 13 bases had no gene match. This CDR3 has 18 residues. Germline loops: CDR1 LGHDT, CDR2 YNNKEL (reference sequence). The CDR3 is CASSQAISLTGGWNEQFF. Written as DNA, the CDR3 is TGTGCCAGCAGCCAAGCAATTTCCCTGACAGGGGGCTGGAATGAGCAGTTCTTC.

Concerning this clonotype itself: One junction end does not reproduce the germline sequence, and a read error may be involved. The chain has TRBV3-1 and TRBJ2-3; the match to TRBD2 covers 7 bases. CDR1 is LGHDT and CDR2 is YNNKEL in the germline V gene (reference sequence). The CDR3 spans 14 residues. In DNA form, the CDR3 reads TGTGCCAGCAGTCCCGGAGCGGGACCAGATACGCGGTATTTT. Translated: CASSPGAGPDTRYF.

On this clonotype itself: At one end, the junction sequence differs from germline, possibly due to a read error. The V call is TRBV12-3 or TRBV12-4, the J call TRBJ1-2, with a tentative D call TRBD1 (6 bases). CDR3 length: 13 amino acids. The CDR3 region is CASSLTGSYGNTF. CDR3 DNA: TGTGCCAGCAGTTTGACAGGCTCCTATGGCAACACCTTC.

Concerning this clonotype itself: One end of the junction does not line up with germline, which may come from a read error. This chain connects TRBV20-1 to TRBJ2-5, with 8 bases identical to TRBD2. Germline-derived CDR1 and CDR2 are DFQATT and SNEGSKA (reference sequence). The CDR3 is 15 residues long. As DNA, the CDR3 is TGTAGTGCTAGCAGATTAGCGGGGAGCCAAGAGACCCAGTACTTC. Its protein is CSASRLAGSQETQYF.

There are many counts of this clonotype. The CDR3: CASSQDQGAIYGYTF. CDR3 coding DNA: TGTGCCAGCAGCCAAGATCAGGGGGCTATCTATGGCTACACCTTC. The rearrangement joins TRBV4-2 to TRBJ1-2; 8 bases fit TRBD1. The CDR3 contains 15 residues. V lost 0 bases, J lost 4 bases, and 4 bases stayed unmatched. Germline-derived CDR1 and CDR2 are LGHNA and YNFKEQ.